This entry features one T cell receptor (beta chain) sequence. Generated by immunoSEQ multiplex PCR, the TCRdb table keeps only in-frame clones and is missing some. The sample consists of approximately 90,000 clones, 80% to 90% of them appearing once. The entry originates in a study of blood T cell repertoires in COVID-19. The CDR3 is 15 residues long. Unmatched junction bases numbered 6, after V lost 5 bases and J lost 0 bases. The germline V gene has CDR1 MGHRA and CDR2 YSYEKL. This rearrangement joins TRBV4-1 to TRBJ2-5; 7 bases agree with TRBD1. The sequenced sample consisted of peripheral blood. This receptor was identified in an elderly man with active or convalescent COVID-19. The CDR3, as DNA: TGCGCCAGCAGCACCCGACAGGGCAACCAAGAGACCCAGTACTTC. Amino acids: CASSTRQGNQETQYF.